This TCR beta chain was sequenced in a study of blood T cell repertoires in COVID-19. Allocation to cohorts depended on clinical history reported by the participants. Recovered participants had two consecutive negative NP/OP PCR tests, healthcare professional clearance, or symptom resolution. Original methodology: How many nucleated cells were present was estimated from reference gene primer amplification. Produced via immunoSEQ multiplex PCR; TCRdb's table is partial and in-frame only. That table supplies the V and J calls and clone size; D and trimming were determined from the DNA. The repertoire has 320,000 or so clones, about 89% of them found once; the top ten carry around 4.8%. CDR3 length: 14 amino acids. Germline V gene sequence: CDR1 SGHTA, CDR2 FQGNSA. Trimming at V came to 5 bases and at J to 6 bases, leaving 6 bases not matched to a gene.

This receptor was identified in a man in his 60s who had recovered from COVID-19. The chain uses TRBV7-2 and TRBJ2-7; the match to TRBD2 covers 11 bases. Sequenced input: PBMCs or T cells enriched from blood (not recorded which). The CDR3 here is CASSLSGRGTEQYF. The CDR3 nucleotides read TGTGCCAGCAGCCTTAGCGGGAGGGGGACCGAGCAGTACTTC.